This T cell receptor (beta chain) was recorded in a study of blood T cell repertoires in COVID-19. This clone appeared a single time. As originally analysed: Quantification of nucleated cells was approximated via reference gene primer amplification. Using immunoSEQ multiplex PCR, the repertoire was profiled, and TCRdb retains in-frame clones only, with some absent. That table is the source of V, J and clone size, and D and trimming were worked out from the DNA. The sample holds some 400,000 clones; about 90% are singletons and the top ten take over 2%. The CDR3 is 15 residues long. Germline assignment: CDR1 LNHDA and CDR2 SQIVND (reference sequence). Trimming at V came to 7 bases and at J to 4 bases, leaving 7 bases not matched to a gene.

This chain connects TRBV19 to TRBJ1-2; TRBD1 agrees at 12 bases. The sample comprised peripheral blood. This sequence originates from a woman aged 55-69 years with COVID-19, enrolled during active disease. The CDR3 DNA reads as TGTGCCAGTAATGGGAGGGGACAGGGGGCCTATGGCTACACCTTC. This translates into CASNGRGQGAYGYTF.